Each of the 13 T cell receptor beta chains below was sequenced from the same sample in a study of cytomegalovirus exposure and HLA in healthy donors. Researchers ran the PCR with 60 Vbeta and 13 Jbeta primers. Clones were read by immunoSEQ multiplex PCR, and TCRdb kept only the in-frame ones, dropping some. The table records about 160,000 clones, roughly 87% of them present only once. Sample: PBMCs. The receptors come from a girl aged 5-17 years in good health and CMV-seropositive.

The V call is TRBV4-1, the J call TRBJ2-7; 9 positions agree with TRBD1. J was trimmed by 5 bases and V by 0 bases; bases with no gene match: 2. This CDR3 is built from 14 residues. Germline CDR1 and CDR2: MGHRA and YSYEKL. CDR3: CASSQDTGGDEQYF. In nucleotides, the CDR3 is TGCGCCAGCAGCCAAGATACAGGGGGCGACGAGCAGTACTTC.

The J gene is TRBJ1-1, the V gene TRBV5-1, with D unresolved. Trimming left V 0 bases short and J 2 bases short, with 11 bases between. Germline V lookup: CDR1 SGHRS, CDR2 YFSETQ. There are 15 residues in the CDR3. The CDR3 DNA sequence: TGCGCCAGCAGCTTGGATAATCGGGTAAACACTGAAGCTTTCTTT. Amino acids: CASSLDNRVNTEAFF.

This chain joins TRBV5-4 and TRBJ2-7; tentative D call: TRBD1 (6 bases). CDR3 length: 16 residues. Germline loops: CDR1 SGHNT, CDR2 YYREEE (reference sequence). The V end was cut by 3 bases, the J end by 3 bases, with 19 bases between. CDR3 sequence reads: CASSSLTGLAIYEQYF. The CDR3, as DNA: TGTGCCAGCAGCTCGCTTACAGGGTTGGCGATCTACGAGCAGTACTTC.

The chain is built from TRBV7-9 and TRBJ2-3; 7 nucleotides match TRBD1. The CDR3 length is 14 residues. J gave up 1 base and V 5 bases, and 3 bases lay outside the gene matches. The germline V gene has CDR1 SEHNR and CDR2 FQNEAQ (reference sequence). The chain's CDR3 is CASSKGQGTDTQYF. CDR3 nucleotide sequence: TGTGCCAGCAGCAAAGGACAGGGCACAGATACGCAGTATTTT.

The chain combines TRBV5-1 with TRBJ1-5; D possibly corresponds to TRBD1 (5 bases). CDR1 is SGHRS and CDR2 is YFSETQ in the germline V gene. V gave up 4 bases and J gave up 2 bases, with 10 bases separating them. CDR3 length: 14 amino acids. The CDR3 DNA reads as TGCGCCAGCAGCGCGGGGGGTGGCAATCAGCCCCAGCATTTT. Its translation: CASSAGGGNQPQHF. The full variable domain, in which reference TRBV5-1 and TRBJ1-5 provide the parts outside the CDR3, is KAGVTQTPRYLIKTRGQQVTLSCSPISGHRSVSWYQQTPGQGLQFLFEYFSETQRNKGNFPGRFSGRQFSNSRSEMNVSTLELGDSALYLCASSAGGGNQPQHFGDGTRLSIL.

This chain links TRBV7-8 with TRBJ2-7; maybe TRBD1 (5 bases). Deletions cut 5 bases from V and 1 base from J, with 12 bases between. CDR3 size: 14 residues. Germline V gene sequence: CDR1 SGHVS, CDR2 FQNEAQ. CDR3 sequence: CASSGRQSSYEQYF. The CDR3, as DNA: TGTGCCAGCAGCGGTCGACAGAGTTCCTACGAGCAGTACTTC.

The CDR3 bases are TGCGCCAGCAGCTTGGCGACTAGCGGGGGGGCGGGCACAGATACGCAGTATTTT. It encodes CASSLATSGGAGTDTQYF. V usage is TRBV5-1 and J usage is TRBJ2-3; 14 positions agree with TRBD2. V was pared by 0 bases and J by 1 base, with 4 bases of the junction left unmatched. There are 18 residues in the CDR3. Germline V CDR1 and CDR2: SGHRS, YFSETQ.

The chain combines TRBV27 with TRBJ2-2, with 7 bases that match TRBD2. J gave up 4 bases and V 7 bases, and 15 bases lay outside the gene matches. The CDR3 spans 17 residues. CDR1 and CDR2 from the germline V gene are MNHEY and SMNVEV (reference sequence). The CDR3, as DNA: TGTGCCAGCACCCTATTCTGGGGAGGGTGGGGCACCGGGGAGCTGTTTTTT. This encodes CASTLFWGGWGTGELFF.

The chain is built from TRBV10-2 and TRBJ1-5; 8 bases line up with TRBD1. With V trimmed by 6 bases and J by 2 bases, 6 bases remained unmatched. The CDR3 length is 15 residues. Germline V gives CDR1 WSHSY, CDR2 SAAADI. Here the CDR3 reads CASRGQGEGNQPQHF. The CDR3 DNA follows: TGCGCCAGCAGAGGACAGGGAGAAGGCAATCAGCCCCAGCATTTT.

The genes are TRBV6-1 and TRBJ2-3; 8 positions agree with TRBD1. CDR1 MNHNS and CDR2 SASEGT come from the germline V gene. The V and J ends lost 2 bases and 4 bases, in that order; junction bases with no gene match: 5. The CDR3 contains 15 residues. CDR3 DNA sequence: TGTGCCAGCAGTGAACAGGGGGCACGCGCAGATACGCAGTATTTT. Amino acid sequence: CASSEQGARADTQYF.

This chain connects TRBV7-3 to TRBJ2-3; D uncertain. This CDR3 region has 13 residues. Trimming pared 5 bases from V and 4 bases from J, leaving 10 bases between. Germline values: CDR1 SGHTA, CDR2 FQGTGA. In DNA, the CDR3 is TGTGCCAGCAGCCAGGAACCGGCAGATACGCAGTATTTT. The encoded protein is CASSQEPADTQYF.

The chain carries TRBV11-2 and TRBJ2-7; TRBD1 agrees at 7 bases. There are 15 residues in the CDR3. Germline V gene sequence: CDR1 SGHAT, CDR2 FQNNGV. After removal of 6 bases from V and 3 bases from J, the junction contained 11 bases not matched to a gene. The CDR3 bases are TGTGCCAGCAGTTCTTACAGGGGAGTGGGCTACGAGCAGTACTTC. This translates into CASSSYRGVGYEQYF.

J is TRBJ2-1 and V is TRBV7-8; 7 bases fit TRBD2. Germline V gene data show CDR1 as SGHVS and CDR2 as FQNEAQ. The CDR3 runs 16 residues. Trimming removed 4 bases from V and 4 bases from J; junction bases left unmatched: 10. CDR3 DNA sequence: TGTGCCAGCAGCTCGATCCTAGCGGAGACGTACAATGAGCAGTTCTTC. It specifies CASSSILAETYNEQFF.